The TCR beta chain described here comes from a study of beta chain features in type 1 diabetes. Overall study context: The patients were much like the healthy donors in age, gender and cell yields. Study findings and constraints: Among patients with Type 1 diabetes, TCRB CDR3s were moderately but significantly shorter in every one of the four CD4+ subsets. cDNA-based sequencing might over-represent cells highly expressing TCR.

Expressed TCRB transcripts were sequenced, since all the RNA that had been isolated was reverse transcribed. Assay: immunoSEQ multiplex PCR; the TCRdb copy retains only in-frame clones and omits some. The sample contains around 250,000 clones, around 13% of which appear only once. Once sorted, every population was more than 95% pure. This clone was seen only a few times. What it recognizes is unknown. This receptor was obtained from a man under 40 with type 1 diabetes. The sample was naive CD4+ T cells from blood.

CDR3 region: CASRGLYGYTF. The CDR3 DNA reads as TGCGCCAGCAGGGGGCTTTATGGCTACACCTTC. The J gene is TRBJ1-2, the V gene TRBV23-1, with a weak D call TRBD1 (5 bases). TRBV23-1 is sorted into the ORF group, with uncertain function. Trimming left V 6 bases short and J 5 bases short, with 7 bases between. CDR3 length equals 11 residues.